This T cell receptor beta chain came from a study of T cells in Graves' hyperthyroidism and ophthalmopathy. This clonotype showed up many times. CDR1 and CDR2 (germline): MDHEN, SYDVKM. V was pared by 6 bases and J by 0 bases, with 14 bases of the junction left unmatched. This CDR3 contains 17 residues. It was RNA transcripts that yielded the amplified TCR beta CDR3 regions. First-round RT-PCR with HTBI primers amplified the TCR CDR3 region. TCRdb passed the multiplex PCR reads through MiXCR, listing each CDR3 protein once. The table records some 270,000 distinct CDR3 sequences, approximately 25% of them present only once.

The chain is built from TRBV28 and TRBJ2-7, with TRBD1 matching over 7 bases. Sequencing used blood. This TCR derives from a woman in her thirties or forties with Graves' ophthalmopathy. The DNA of the CDR3 is TGTGCCAGCAGCCTAATCCTACAGGGGACAAGCTCCTACGAGCAGTACTTC. Its protein product is CASSLILQGTSSYEQYF.